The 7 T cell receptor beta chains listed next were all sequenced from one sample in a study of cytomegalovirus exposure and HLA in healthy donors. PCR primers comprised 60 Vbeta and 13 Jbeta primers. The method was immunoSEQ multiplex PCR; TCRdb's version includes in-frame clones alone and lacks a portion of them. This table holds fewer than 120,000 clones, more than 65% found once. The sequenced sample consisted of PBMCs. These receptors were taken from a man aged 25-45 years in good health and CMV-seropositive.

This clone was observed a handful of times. The CDR3 DNA sequence: TGTGCCAGCAGCTCCGGGACAGGGGGCTGGAGGACTGAAGCTTTCTTT. It encodes CASSSGTGGWRTEAFF. The rearrangement links TRBV5-5 to TRBJ1-1, with 12 nucleotides matching TRBD1. V trimming: 3 bases; J trimming: 5 bases; junction bases outside the gene matches: 8. Germline CDR1 SGHKS, CDR2 YYEKEE (reference sequence). The CDR3 has 16 residues.

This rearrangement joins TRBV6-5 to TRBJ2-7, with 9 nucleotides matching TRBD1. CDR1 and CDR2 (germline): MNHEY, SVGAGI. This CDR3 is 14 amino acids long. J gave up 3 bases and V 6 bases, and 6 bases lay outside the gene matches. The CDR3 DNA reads TGTGCCAGCAGATATATGGGACAGGGCTACGAGCAGTACTTC. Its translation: CASRYMGQGYEQYF.

CDR3 coding DNA: TGCGCCAGCAGCCCGGGACAGGGGGCGGGGAACACTGAAGCTTTCTTT. Amino acid sequence: CASSPGQGAGNTEAFF. V usage is TRBV5-1 and J usage is TRBJ1-1, with TRBD1 matching 12 bases. V trimming: 4 bases; J trimming: 1 base; junction bases outside the gene matches: 5. Germline CDR1 reads SGHRS; CDR2 reads YFSETQ. The CDR3 contains 16 residues.

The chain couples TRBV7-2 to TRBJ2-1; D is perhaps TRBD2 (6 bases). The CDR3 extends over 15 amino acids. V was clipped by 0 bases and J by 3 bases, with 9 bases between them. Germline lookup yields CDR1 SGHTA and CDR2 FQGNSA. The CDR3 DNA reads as TGTGCCAGCAGCTTAGCTGGGGGGAACTACAATGAGCAGTTCTTC. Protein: CASSLAGGNYNEQFF.

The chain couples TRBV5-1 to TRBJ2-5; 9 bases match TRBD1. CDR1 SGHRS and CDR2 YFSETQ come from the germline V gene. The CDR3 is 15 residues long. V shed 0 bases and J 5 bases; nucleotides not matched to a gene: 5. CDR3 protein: CASSLARGTGETQYF. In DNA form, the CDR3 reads TGCGCCAGCAGCTTGGCCCGGGGGACAGGGGAGACCCAGTACTTC.

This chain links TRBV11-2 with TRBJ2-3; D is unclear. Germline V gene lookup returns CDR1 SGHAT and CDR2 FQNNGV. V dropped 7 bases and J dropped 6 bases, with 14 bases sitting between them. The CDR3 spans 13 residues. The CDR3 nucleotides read TGTGCCAGCATGCGAGGTGTTAGGGATACGCAGTATTTT. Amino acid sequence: CASMRGVRDTQYF.

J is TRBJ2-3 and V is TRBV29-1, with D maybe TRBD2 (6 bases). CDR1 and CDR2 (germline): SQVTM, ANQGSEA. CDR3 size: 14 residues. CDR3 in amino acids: CGTAFSHGRDTQYF. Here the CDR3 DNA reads TGCGGCACTGCTTTTTCTCACGGGAGAGATACGCAGTATTTT.